A single sample gave rise to the 22 T cell receptor beta chains below, sequenced in a study of cytomegalovirus exposure and HLA in healthy donors. Primers included in the PCR were 60 Vbeta and 13 Jbeta primers. Here immunoSEQ multiplex PCR was the method, and the copy in TCRdb shows in-frame clones only, minus some. The sample records roughly 190,000 clones, less than 85% being singletons. Material for sequencing was PBMCs. Source of these receptors: a girl between 5 and 17 years old in good health and CMV-seropositive.

This rearrangement joins TRBV11-2 to TRBJ2-7; D may be TRBD1 (6 bases). CDR3 length: 16 residues. The germline gives CDR1 SGHAT, CDR2 FQNNGV. Trimming cost V 5 bases and J 0 bases, with 17 bases left between them. CDR3 coding DNA: TGTGCCAGCAGCGACACCGGGACACCGCCCTCCTACGAGCAGTACTTC. This sequence encodes CASSDTGTPPSYEQYF.

In this sample, this clone turned up once. CDR3 nucleotides: TGTGCCAGCAGCAAACAGGGTGGGTACGAGCAGTACTTC. Translated, it gives CASSKQGGYEQYF. V gene TRBV5-8 combines with J gene TRBJ2-7; tentatively, D is TRBD1 (6 bases). CDR1 SGHTS and CDR2 YDEGEE come from the germline V gene. This CDR3 region has 13 residues. Trimming cost V 4 bases and J 4 bases, with 12 bases left between them.

This chain links TRBV6-5 with TRBJ1-1, with 7 bases lining up with TRBD1. Germline CDR1 is MNHEY and CDR2 is SVGAGI. V shed 7 bases and J 4 bases; nucleotides not matched to a gene: 12. This CDR3 has 15 amino acids. The CDR3 is CASIFRTGGATEAFF. CDR3 DNA: TGTGCCAGCATTTTCCGGACAGGAGGGGCCACTGAAGCTTTCTTT.

This clone was counted a few times. The genes are TRBV9 and TRBJ1-3; D may be TRBD1 (5 bases). Deletions cut 0 bases from V and 2 bases from J, with 15 bases between. Germline V lookup: CDR1 SGDLS, CDR2 YYNGEE. The CDR3 spans 17 residues. This chain's CDR3 is CASSVDPGVRTGNTIYF. The CDR3 nucleotides read TGTGCCAGCAGCGTAGATCCGGGGGTCCGCACTGGAAACACCATATATTTT.

Here the CDR3 DNA reads TGTGCCAGCAGGTTATCGGAGAGAAACACTGAAGCTTTCTTT. Translating it yields CASRLSERNTEAFF. The J gene is TRBJ1-1, the V gene TRBV12-1. TRBV12-1 is a pseudogene locus. This CDR3 region has 14 residues.

The V gene is TRBV14, the J gene TRBJ1-2; 8 bases align to TRBD1. There are 19 residues in the CDR3. The V gene's germline CDR1 is SGHDN and CDR2 FVKESK. V trimming: 0 bases; J trimming: 8 bases; junction bases outside the gene matches: 20. The CDR3 sequence is CASSQDDRSLTGVYGGYTF. CDR3 DNA: TGTGCCAGCAGCCAAGACGACAGGTCATTGACAGGGGTATATGGCGGCTACACCTTC. The whole variable domain, remainder taken from reference TRBV14 and TRBJ1-2, is EAGVTQFPSHSVIEKGQTVTLRCDPISGHDNLYWYRRVMGKEIKFLLHFVKESKQDESGMPNNRFLAERTGGTYSTLKVQPAELEDSGVYFCASSQDDRSLTGVYGGYTFGSGTRLTVV.

This clone was recorded a few times. This chain connects TRBV11-2 to TRBJ1-6; no clear D gene. The CDR3 runs 13 residues. V was cut by 1 base and J by 7 bases, with 5 bases left in between. The germline CDR1 and CDR2 sequences are SGHAT and FQNNGV. CDR3 sequence: CASSLGQNSPLHF. CDR3 DNA: TGTGCCAGCAGCTTAGGCCAGAATTCACCCCTCCACTTT.

This chain uses TRBV2 with TRBJ1-2; 10 bases are a match to TRBD1. There are 15 residues in the CDR3. Germline V gives CDR1 SNHLY, CDR2 FYNNEI. Losses at the gene ends were 5 bases for V and 0 bases for J; bases not matched to a gene: 3. CDR3 DNA: TGTGCCAGCAGTTTAGGACAGGGGGCTAACTATGGCTACACCTTC. Translated, it gives CASSLGQGANYGYTF.

The chain is built from TRBV5-5 and TRBJ1-3; D remains ambiguous. The CDR3 sequence is 13 residues long. Germline assignment: CDR1 SGHKS and CDR2 YYEKEE (reference sequence). V was clipped by 3 bases and J by 8 bases, with 12 bases between them. CDR3 loop: CASSYGSADTIYF. CDR3 bases: TGTGCCAGCAGCTATGGATCGGCGGACACCATATATTTT.

The rearrangement uses TRBV7-9 and TRBJ2-3; D is uncertain. Germline V gene lookup returns CDR1 SEHNR and CDR2 FQNEAQ (reference sequence). Trimming took 7 bases from V and 6 from J, leaving 5 bases between them. The CDR3 loop spans 10 amino acids. The DNA of the CDR3 is TGTGCCAGCACCCCTGATACGCAGTATTTT. It yields the protein CASTPDTQYF.

This rearrangement joins TRBV27 to TRBJ2-7, with D maybe TRBD1 (5 bases). The CDR3 sequence is 16 residues long. Germline CDR1 MNHEY, CDR2 SMNVEV (reference sequence). Trimming stripped 0 bases from V and 5 bases from J, with 17 bases between. The DNA for the CDR3 is TGTGCCAGCAGTTTATCGCTTCGGCAGGGTGGGAACGAGCAGTACTTC. Protein product: CASSLSLRQGGNEQYF.

The chain links TRBV5-4 to TRBJ2-1; 7 bases fit TRBD1. Trimming removed 4 bases from V and 0 bases from J; junction bases left unmatched: 4. This CDR3 comprises 15 residues. CDR1 is SGHNT, CDR2 YYREEE, per germline (reference sequence). The DNA of the CDR3 is TGTGCCAGCAGCATGACAGGGAGCTCCTACAATGAGCAGTTCTTC. Protein sequence: CASSMTGSSYNEQFF.

The chain recombines TRBV11-3 with TRBJ2-5; 11 bases fit TRBD2. J lost 4 bases, V lost 4 bases, and 8 bases had no gene match. The germline gives CDR1 SGHNT, CDR2 YENEEA. The CDR3 is 16 residues long. The CDR3 here is CASSWYSGGARETQYF. CDR3 sequence (DNA): TGTGCCAGCAGCTGGTATAGCGGGGGGGCCCGAGAGACCCAGTACTTC.

The rearrangement links TRBV7-2 to TRBJ1-2; a weak D match, TRBD1 (5 bases). Between the trimmed V and J ends, which lost 1 base and 2 bases, there was a span of 8 bases. The CDR3 spans 14 residues. Germline CDR1 and CDR2: SGHTA and FQGNSA. DNA for the CDR3: TGTGCCAGCAGCTTAGGGGCAGGGAACTATGGCTACACCTTC. Protein: CASSLGAGNYGYTF.

In DNA, the CDR3 is TGTGCCAGCAGCCCACCCTTCGCAGTGCGGAACATTCAGTACTTC. This gives the protein CASSPPFAVRNIQYF. The chain couples TRBV7-2 to TRBJ2-4; D gene ambiguous. CDR1 and CDR2 (germline): SGHTA, FQGNSA. This CDR3 spans 15 amino acids. Trimming cost V 5 bases and J 7 bases, with 18 bases left between them.

V usage is TRBV5-5 and J usage is TRBJ2-7, with TRBD2 matching over 11 bases. Germline lookup yields CDR1 SGHKS and CDR2 YYEKEE (reference sequence). V shed 2 bases, J shed 0 bases, and the junction held 4 bases outside the gene matches. This CDR3 spans 16 amino acids. DNA for the CDR3: TGTGCCAGCAGCTTTTTAGCGGGGGGGCCCTCCTACGAGCAGTACTTC. This codes for CASSFLAGGPSYEQYF. Full variable domain (outside the CDR3, taken from reference TRBV5-5 and TRBJ2-7): DAGVTQSPTHLIKTRGQQVTLRCSPISGHKSVSWYQQVLGQGPQFIFQYYEKEERGRGNFPDRFSARQFPNYSSELNVNALLLGDSALYLCASSFLAGGPSYEQYFGPGTRLTVT.

This clone appeared a few times. This chain uses TRBV5-1 with TRBJ1-1; maybe TRBD1 (5 bases). V lost 4 bases and J lost 2, with 9 bases in between. Germline CDR1 and CDR2: SGHRS and YFSETQ. This CDR3 spans 13 amino acids. The CDR3 DNA reads as TGCGCCAGCAGCACGGGACTCAACACTGAAGCTTTCTTT. The encoded protein is CASSTGLNTEAFF.

The V call is TRBV7-9, the J call TRBJ1-5, with 7 nucleotides matching TRBD1. Germline loops: CDR1 SEHNR, CDR2 FQNEAQ (reference sequence). V dropped 1 base and J dropped 4; count of bases not matched to a gene: 7. This CDR3 is built from 16 residues. The CDR3 region is CASSLVIGQANQPQHF. CDR3 sequence (DNA): TGTGCCAGCAGCTTAGTGATCGGACAGGCAAATCAGCCCCAGCATTTT.

The chain combines TRBV4-3 with TRBJ1-3; the D gene is possibly TRBD1 (6 bases). CDR3 length: 15 residues. V lost 5 bases, J lost 2 bases, and 13 bases lay in between. Germline V lookup: CDR1 LGHNA, CDR2 YSLEER. The CDR3 region is CASSFLRDTGNTIYF. CDR3 coding DNA: TGCGCCAGCAGCTTTCTCCGGGACACTGGAAACACCATATATTTT.

This clone has a handful of counts. The V and J genes are TRBV6-5 and TRBJ1-1; possible D gene TRBD1, 6 bases. V was pared by 8 bases and J by 3 bases, with 16 bases between. This CDR3 spans 14 amino acids. Germline-derived CDR1 and CDR2 are MNHEY and SVGAGI. CDR3 DNA sequence: TGTGCCAGCCTGGGCAGGGGCTTGGACACTGAAGCTTTCTTT. Its translation is CASLGRGLDTEAFF.

This clone was detected a few times. The chain is built from TRBV6-4 and TRBJ1-2; weak D call: TRBD1 (6 bases). The V gene's germline CDR1 is MRHNA and CDR2 SNTAGT. V was clipped by 8 bases and J by 5 bases, with 12 bases between them. The CDR3 extends over 12 amino acids. The CDR3 bases are TGTGCCAGCGAGGACAGTCCTTATGGCTACACCTTC. Its translation is CASEDSPYGYTF.

This chain connects TRBV11-2 to TRBJ2-1; 11 bases agree with TRBD2. Germline loops: CDR1 SGHAT, CDR2 FQNNGV. This CDR3 comprises 15 residues. J gave up 4 bases and V 2 bases, and 1 base lay outside the gene matches. In nucleotides, the CDR3 is TGTGCCAGCAGCTTAACTAGCGGGGGTTACAATGAGCAGTTCTTC. Residues: CASSLTSGGYNEQFF.